These 25 T cell receptor beta chains share one sample of origin, sequenced in a study of blood T cells in healthy people across ages. Using a J-beta primer mix together with a sample-barcoded 5' primer, a second PCR was run for roughly 6 to 12 cycles. TCRdb re-derived calls from the 5' RACE reads in MiXCR, one entry per CDR3 protein. The sample includes 450,000 to 700,000 distinct CDR3 sequences, 27% of them seen just once. The sequencing sample was made of blood. All receptors come from a woman between 65 and 79 years old in good health.

The chain links TRBV7-2 to TRBJ2-1, with 10 positions matching TRBD2. The CDR3 is made up of 13 amino acids. V was clipped by 5 bases and J by 15 bases; unmatched bases: 10. Germline V gene lookup returns CDR1 SGHTA and CDR2 FQGNSA. CDR3 DNA sequence: TGTGCCAGCAGCCGAAACATAGCGGGGGGCTCGTTCTTC. Encoded protein: CASSRNIAGGSFF.

This clonotype was seen only a few times. The rearrangement uses TRBV20-1 and TRBJ2-1; D gene uncertain. Looked up from germline, CDR1 is DFQATT and CDR2 is SNEGSKA (reference sequence). The CDR3 totals 13 residues. V was pared by 0 bases and J by 1 base, with 4 bases between. CDR3 amino acids: CSARDMSYNEQFF. Written as DNA, the CDR3 is TGCAGTGCTAGAGATATGTCCTACAATGAGCAGTTCTTC.

Turning to this clonotype: A read error may account for a junction end that differs from germline. J is TRBJ2-5 and V is TRBV12-3 or TRBV12-4, with TRBD2 matching 10 bases. CDR3 length equals 14 residues. The CDR3 loop reads CACSLSGGAKNRKF. In DNA, the CDR3 is TGTGCCTGCAGTTTAAGCGGGGGGGCTAAAAACCGAAAATTC.

The gene calls are TRBV12-3 or TRBV12-4 and TRBJ2-7, with D possibly TRBD2 on 6 matching bases. The CDR3 has 13 amino acids. V lost 1 base to trimming and J lost 7 bases, with 11 bases between them. The CDR3 sequence is CASSLVPSEEQYF. The CDR3 DNA reads as TGTGCCAGCAGTTTAGTGCCTAGCGAGGAGCAGTACTTC.

This chain uses TRBV7-2 with TRBJ1-1, with D perhaps matching TRBD1 (5 bases). V was clipped by 6 bases and J by 1 base, with 21 bases between them. Germline loops: CDR1 SGHTA, CDR2 FQGNSA. CDR3 length: 17 residues. The DNA of the CDR3 is TGTGCCAGCAGTTCCCCGGGACGATCAAAGTCGAACACTGAAGCTTTCTTT. It yields the protein CASSSPGRSKSNTEAFF. Together with reference TRBV7-2 and TRBJ1-1, the CDR3 gives the full variable domain: GAGVSQSPSNKVTEKGKDVELRCDPISGHTALYWYRQSLGQGLEFLIYFQGNSAPDKSGLPSDRFSAERTGGSVSTLTIQRTQQEDSAVYLCASSSPGRSKSNTEAFFGQGTRLTVV.

This clonotype has only a few counts. V is TRBV4-1 and J is TRBJ2-7; no clear D gene. This CDR3 is 13 amino acids long. V lost 0 bases, J lost 7 bases, and 10 bases lay in between. Germline assignment: CDR1 MGHRA and CDR2 YSYEKL. This CDR3 reads CASSQEVRREQYF. CDR3 DNA sequence: TGCGCCAGCAGCCAAGAGGTCCGTCGAGAGCAGTACTTC.

In its sample, this clonotype was seen a few times. The junction departs from the called germline gene at one end, perhaps through a read error. This rearrangement joins TRBV11-1 to TRBJ2-1, with D unresolved. Germline CDR1 reads SGHAT; CDR2 reads FQDESV (reference sequence). The CDR3 totals 16 residues. The chain's CDR3 is CASSLIRVLSYNEQFF. Written as DNA, the CDR3 is TGTGCCAGTAGCTTAATCCGGGTGCTCTCCTACAATGAGCAGTTCTTC.

The genes are TRBV5-8 and TRBJ2-7; tentatively, D is TRBD1 (6 bases). The germline CDR1 and CDR2 sequences are SGHTS and YDEGEE. This CDR3 is 15 amino acids long. The ends were cut back, 0 bases at V and 3 bases at J, with 13 bases in the middle. The CDR3 coding sequence is TGTGCCAGCAGCTTGGCCCCAGGGGACCTCTACGAGCAGTACTTC. This codes for CASSLAPGDLYEQYF.

The chain carries TRBV29-1 and TRBJ1-2; D remains ambiguous. This CDR3 region has 15 residues. CDR1 and CDR2 from the germline V gene are SQVTM and ANQGSEA. The V gene lost 2 bases and the J gene lost 4 bases, with 17 bases spanning the gap. In DNA form, the CDR3 reads TGCAGCGTTGAACCCCGGGGTAGCAAATCCTATGGCTACACCTTC. This encodes CSVEPRGSKSYGYTF.

Only a few counts were recorded for this clonotype. The rearrangement uses TRBV11-3 and TRBJ2-5; D call uncertain. V lost 0 bases and J lost 4, with 18 bases in between. In germline, CDR1 is SGHNT, CDR2 YENEEA. CDR3 length equals 17 residues. For the CDR3, the DNA is TGTGCCAGCAGCTTAGATCGCAGGACGGCGAAGGGAGAGACCCAGTACTTC. Protein sequence: CASSLDRRTAKGETQYF. The full variable domain, completed using reference TRBV11-3 and TRBJ2-5, is EAGVVQSPRYKIIEKKQPVAFWCNPISGHNTLYWYLQNLGQGPELLIRYENEEAVDDSQLPKDRFSAERLKGVDSTLKIQPAELGDSAVYLCASSLDRRTAKGETQYFGPGTRLLVL.

The genes are TRBV20-1 and TRBJ1-5; 7 bases are a match to TRBD1. CDR1 DFQATT and CDR2 SNEGSKA come from the germline V gene (reference sequence). V lost 3 bases and J lost 2; bases outside the gene matches: 7. The CDR3 runs 15 residues. The CDR3 sequence: CSASDQGGRNQPQHF. The CDR3 coding sequence is TGCAGTGCTAGCGACCAGGGGGGCCGCAATCAGCCCCAGCATTTT.

The rearrangement uses TRBV4-3 and TRBJ2-2; D gene ambiguous. The V end lost 0 bases, the J end lost 2 bases, and 13 bases lay between the germline ends. This CDR3 has 17 amino acids. The germline V gene has CDR1 LGHNA and CDR2 YSLEER. The CDR3 DNA sequence: TGCGCCAGCAGCCAAGATTACCCAACAGCAAACACCGGGGAGCTGTTTTTT. It translates to CASSQDYPTANTGELFF.

This clonotype showed up just a few times. The chain couples TRBV3-1 to TRBJ2-7; TRBD2 agrees at 7 bases. Looked up from germline, CDR1 is LGHDT and CDR2 is YNNKEL (reference sequence). The CDR3 length is 16 residues. The junction had 5 bases not matched to a gene; V was cut back by 0 bases and J by 0 bases. This CDR3 is CASSQDRQRGSYEQYF. DNA for the CDR3: TGTGCCAGCAGCCAAGATCGTCAGCGGGGCTCCTACGAGCAGTACTTC.

This chain uses TRBV3-1 with TRBJ1-3, with D possibly matching TRBD1 (5 bases). V dropped 1 base and J dropped 0 bases, with 7 bases sitting between them. CDR3 length: 15 amino acids. Germline V gives CDR1 LGHDT, CDR2 YNNKEL (reference sequence). CDR3 bases: TGTGCCAGCAGCCAAGGGGGGTACTCTGGAAACACCATATATTTT. Translating gives CASSQGGYSGNTIYF.

With regard to this clonotype: This could be a read error, since a much larger clone is one nucleotide away. The chain uses TRBV5-1 and TRBJ2-1; 13 bases are a match to TRBD2. Germline assignment: CDR1 SGHRS and CDR2 YFSETQ. CDR3 length: 15 amino acids. CDR3 sequence (DNA): TGCGCCAGCAGCTCACTAGCGGGGGGGAACAATGACCAGTTCTTC. Encoded protein: CASSSLAGGNNDQFF.

This clonotype was observed a few times. V gene TRBV5-1 combines with J gene TRBJ2-5; 9 nucleotides line up with TRBD1. TRBJ2-7 explains the end of the DNA better; the J call may be wrong. Germline lookup yields CDR1 SGHRS and CDR2 YFSETQ. The CDR3 covers 15 residues. The CDR3 DNA reads as TGCGCCAGCAGCTTGGCCCGGACAGGGGAGGACGAGCAGTACTTC. This translates into CASSLARTGEDEQYF.

The chain uses TRBV20-1 and TRBJ1-2; D remains ambiguous. V was shortened by 0 bases and J by 4 bases, with 12 bases between the two germline ends. Germline CDR1 is DFQATT and CDR2 is SNEGSKA (reference sequence). The CDR3 spans 14 residues. The CDR3 sequence is CSARDLGSVYGYTF. In DNA, the CDR3 is TGCAGTGCTAGAGATCTTGGCAGCGTCTATGGCTACACCTTC.

In its sample, this clonotype was seen a few times. This sequence joins TRBV2 and TRBJ2-2, with 8 positions matching TRBD1. This CDR3 contains 15 residues. The junction had 6 bases not matched to a gene; V was cut back by 6 bases and J by 3 bases. Per the germline V gene, CDR1 is SNHLY and CDR2 is FYNNEI. The CDR3 protein is CASSDRQGHTGELFF. CDR3 in DNA: TGTGCCAGCAGCGATAGACAGGGGCACACCGGGGAGCTGTTTTTT.

This clonotype has only a few counts. The CDR3, as DNA: TGCAGCGTTGGATTACAGGCGGAACAGACCCAGTACTTC. Protein sequence: CSVGLQAEQTQYF. The V gene is TRBV29-1, the J gene TRBJ2-5, with D perhaps TRBD1 (5 bases). Germline V gene lookup returns CDR1 SQVTM and CDR2 ANQGSEA. V lost 4 bases and J lost 6, with 15 bases in between. This CDR3 spans 13 amino acids.

The chain uses TRBV27 and TRBJ2-7; 12 nucleotides agree with TRBD1. V shed 6 bases, J shed 3 bases, and the junction held 6 bases outside the gene matches. Germline V lookup: CDR1 MNHEY, CDR2 SMNVEV (reference sequence). The CDR3 length is 15 residues. The CDR3 sequence is CASRKGTGGFYEQYF. The CDR3 DNA follows: TGTGCCAGCAGAAAGGGGACAGGGGGCTTCTACGAGCAGTACTTC.

This clonotype was observed a few times. The chain combines TRBV7-2 with TRBJ2-6; TRBD1 aligns across 8 bases. This CDR3 contains 17 residues. V shed 5 bases, J shed 3 bases, and the junction held 9 bases outside the gene matches. In germline, CDR1 is SGHTA, CDR2 FQGNSA. CDR3 residues: CASSPTSGGGGANVLTF. Here the CDR3 DNA reads TGTGCCAGCAGCCCAACTTCAGGGGGCGGTGGGGCCAACGTCCTGACTTTC.

This clonotype was counted between two and nine times. V and J are TRBV20-1 and TRBJ2-3, with TRBD2 identical over 14 bases. The germline CDR1 and CDR2 sequences are DFQATT and SNEGSKA (reference sequence). With V trimmed by 5 bases and J by 5 bases, 9 bases remained unmatched. This CDR3 is 16 amino acids long. The CDR3 coding sequence is TGCAGTGCTCGACTAGCGGGGGGGCGGTTTAGAGATACGCAGTATTTT. Its protein is CSARLAGGRFRDTQYF.

Comments on this clonotype: The junction differs from germline at one of its ends, possibly a read error. J is TRBJ1-4 and V is TRBV20-1, with D maybe TRBD1 (6 bases). Germline values: CDR1 DFQATT, CDR2 SNEGSKA (reference sequence). The CDR3 covers 14 residues. The CDR3 coding sequence is TGCAGTGCTAGTCGGGGGGCGCTTAATGAAAAACTGTCTTTT. Encoded protein: CSASRGALNEKLSF.

The rearrangement uses TRBV27 and TRBJ1-6, with D maybe TRBD1 (6 bases). The V end lost 6 bases, the J end lost 10 bases, and 10 bases lay between the germline ends. This CDR3 is built from 12 residues. CDR1 is MNHEY and CDR2 is SMNVEV in the germline V gene (reference sequence). The CDR3 is CASRQGASPLHF. The CDR3 coding sequence is TGTGCCAGCAGACAGGGAGCCTCACCCCTCCACTTT.

The rearrangement links TRBV4-2 to TRBJ2-7, with 9 bases fitting TRBD2. Germline CDR1 reads LGHNA; CDR2 reads YNFKEQ. After removal of 1 base from V and 3 bases from J, the junction contained 4 bases not matched to a gene. The CDR3 is 15 residues long. CDR3 sequence: CASSQGSGGIYEQYF. CDR3 sequence (DNA): TGTGCCAGCAGCCAAGGTAGCGGGGGTATCTACGAGCAGTACTTC.